A selection of T cell receptor beta chains follows, all from one sample in a study of T cells in Graves' hyperthyroidism and ophthalmopathy. MiXCR, run by TCRdb on the multiplex PCR reads, gives a single entry per CDR3 protein. The sample lists about 600,000 distinct CDR3 sequences, 11% to 15% occurring once. The sequencing sample was made of blood. These receptors were taken from a woman aged 18-29 years with Graves' ophthalmopathy. CDR3s leave out the opening cysteine and the closing phenylalanine or tryptophan.

len,j_gene,v_gene,CDR3aa
13,TRBJ1-1,TRBV27,ASSLSNDRHTEAF
13,TRBJ2-7,TRBV4-2,ASSHGLAGVGEQY
12,TRBJ2-7,TRBV10-3,AISGREGSYEQY
12,TRBJ1-5,TRBV7-2,ASSLFQSNQPQH
15,TRBJ2-3,TRBV27,ASSSRRQGARTDTQY
12,TRBJ2-1,TRBV7-3,ASSSLGGGNEQF
11,TRBJ1-2,TRBV14,ASSLGTGDGYT
13,TRBJ1-5,TRBV11-2,ASTPGDSSNQPQH
15,TRBJ2-1,TRBV20-1,SAKFSGRAGDYNEQF
12,TRBJ2-5,TRBV7-2,ASSLARHQETQY
13,TRBJ1-6,TRBV28,ASSETTEYNSPLH
14,TRBJ2-7,TRBV4-2,ASSQVWDLDSYEQY
12,TRBJ1-5,TRBV12-3/TRBV12-4,ASTLSGVNQPQH
12,TRBJ1-4,TRBV7-9,ASSFRSGSEKLF
13,TRBJ2-2,TRBV7-2,ASSLSQGNTGELF
13,TRBJ1-1,TRBV27,ASSKSTGDSTEAF
11,TRBJ2-5,TRBV24-1,ATSESGPMAQY
15,TRBJ2-1,TRBV2,ASSYWASGRVYNEQF
14,TRBJ2-3,TRBV7-9,ASSLAGRRSADTQY
13,TRBJ2-5,TRBV19,ASSRWIAGAETQY
15,TRBJ1-1,TRBV5-1,ASSTNAQGAKNTEAF
8,TRBJ2-3,TRBV12-3/TRBV12-4,ASGTDTQY
12,TRBJ1-2,TRBV5-1,ASSSWGQSYGYT
12,TRBJ2-7,TRBV12-3/TRBV12-4,ASSRTPRPYEQY
14,TRBJ1-1,TRBV2,ASRGGNRVGNTEAF
14,TRBJ1-2,TRBV4-1,ASSLDRMSRGYGYT
14,TRBJ1-1,TRBV5-1,ASSLTSAGMNTEAF
11,TRBJ1-2,TRBV9,ASSGGTFYGYT
14,TRBJ2-1,TRBV28,ASSFRLAGAYNEQF
9,TRBJ1-1,TRBV29-1,SVSPNTEAF
13,TRBJ2-7,TRBV29-1,SVEKGREASYEQY
11,TRBJ1-5,TRBV2,ASSDEGQQPQH
15,TRBJ2-5,TRBV7-2,ASSPRGGKDGKETQY
13,TRBJ2-3,TRBV12-3/TRBV12-4,ASHPRRGAEDTQY
13,TRBJ2-1,TRBV10-3,AISESSSSNNEQF